One sample yielded the 27 T cell receptor beta chains listed below, sequenced in a study of cytomegalovirus exposure and HLA in healthy donors. The PCR employed 60 Vbeta primers together with 13 Jbeta primers. Libraries were prepared by immunoSEQ multiplex PCR; TCRdb keeps only in-frame clonotypes and omits some of them. The sample lists roughly 170,000 clones, roughly four fifths occurring once. Sequenced input: PBMCs. These TCRs come from a man between 18 and 35 years old in good health and CMV-seronegative.

The genes are TRBV14 and TRBJ2-5; D may be TRBD2 (6 bases). Trimming removed 6 bases from V and 4 bases from J, with 18 bases in between. The CDR3 is 15 amino acids. In germline, CDR1 is SGHDN, CDR2 FVKESK. The CDR3 DNA reads as TGTGCCAGCAGTGAGTCCGGGACTTCTGGAGAGACCCAGTACTTC. It specifies CASSESGTSGETQYF. The entire variable domain, with the rest obtained from reference TRBV14 and TRBJ2-5, is as follows: EAGVTQFPSHSVIEKGQTVTLRCDPISGHDNLYWYRRVMGKEIKFLLHFVKESKQDESGMPNNRFLAERTGGTYSTLKVQPAELEDSGVYFCASSESGTSGETQYFGPGTRLLVL.

The chain couples TRBV6-4 to TRBJ1-4; TRBD1 is a possible D gene (5 bases). Trimming stripped 2 bases from V and 1 base from J, with 17 bases between. This CDR3 has 18 amino acids. CDR1 is MRHNA and CDR2 is SNTAGT in the germline V gene. CDR3 protein: CASSDRGFEVQTNEKLFF. The CDR3 DNA reads TGTGCCAGCAGTGACAGGGGCTTCGAGGTACAAACTAATGAAAAACTGTTTTTT.

There are a few counts of this clone. The CDR3 sequence: CASNGQGYGYTF. The CDR3 DNA is TGTGCCAGCAACGGACAAGGATATGGCTACACCTTC. V gene TRBV6-6 combines with J gene TRBJ1-2, with D possibly TRBD1 on 5 matching bases. Germline lookup yields CDR1 MNHNY and CDR2 SVGAGI (reference sequence). This CDR3 is built from 12 residues. V lost 7 bases and J 5 bases, leaving 11 bases between the germline ends.

This rearrangement joins TRBV15 to TRBJ1-2, with TRBD1 identical over 8 bases. Germline V lookup: CDR1 LNHNV, CDR2 YYDKDF (reference sequence). V shed 6 bases and J 6 bases; nucleotides not matched to a gene: 12. This CDR3 contains 15 residues. In nucleotides, the CDR3 is TGTGCCACCAGGACACAGGGGGGGACTTGGGATGGCTACACCTTC. The encoded protein is CATRTQGGTWDGYTF.

There are a few counts of this clone. This chain connects TRBV2 to TRBJ1-4, with no clear D. Germline CDR1 is SNHLY and CDR2 is FYNNEI. This CDR3 region has 13 residues. V lost 7 bases and J lost 0, with 6 bases in between. Here the CDR3 reads CASTGTTNEKLFF. The CDR3 coding sequence is TGTGCCAGCACCGGGACAACTAATGAAAAACTGTTTTTT.

The J gene is TRBJ2-2, the V gene TRBV9, with 14 bases fitting TRBD2. V lost 2 bases to trimming and J lost 0 bases; unmatched junction nucleotides: 3. Germline V CDR1 and CDR2: SGDLS, YYNGEE. There are 18 residues in the CDR3. The CDR3 DNA sequence: TGTGCCAGCAGCGTGGGACTAGCGGGGGCCGCGAACACCGGGGAGCTGTTTTTT. Protein product: CASSVGLAGAANTGELFF.

This clone was observed a handful of times. The gene calls are TRBV5-8 and TRBJ2-7; no firm D call. The CDR3 consists of 12 residues. Trimming took off 5 bases at V and 1 base at J, with 7 bases between the two ends. CDR1 is SGHTS and CDR2 is YDEGEE in the germline V gene. The CDR3 protein is CASSLRSYEQYF. The CDR3 DNA reads as TGTGCCAGCAGTCTCCGTTCCTACGAGCAGTACTTC.

The genes are TRBV4-2 and TRBJ2-5, with 10 bases identical to TRBD2. The ends lost 1 base at V and 4 bases at J; junction bases unmatched: 9. The CDR3 contains 17 residues. CDR1 is LGHNA, CDR2 YNFKEQ, per germline. The CDR3 protein is CASSQGLAGARLETQYF. For the CDR3, the DNA is TGTGCCAGCAGCCAAGGGCTAGCGGGGGCAAGGTTAGAGACCCAGTACTTC.

The CDR3: CATNEQGNTEAFF. The CDR3 region has the DNA TGTGCCACCAACGAACAGGGGAACACTGAAGCTTTCTTT. The gene calls are TRBV2 and TRBJ1-1; TRBD1 might be the D (6 bases). The germline CDR1 and CDR2 sequences are SNHLY and FYNNEI. The CDR3 is made up of 13 amino acids. The V end was cut by 10 bases, the J end by 1 base, with 13 bases between.

There are a few counts of this clone. The chain has TRBV4-1 and TRBJ1-1, with 10 bases lining up with TRBD1. CDR1 is MGHRA and CDR2 is YSYEKL in the germline V gene. The CDR3 runs to 16 residues. V trimming: 0 bases; J trimming: 3 bases; junction bases outside the gene matches: 4. CDR3 amino acids: CASSQEGGQGDTEAFF. The DNA for the CDR3 is TGCGCCAGCAGCCAAGAAGGCGGACAGGGGGACACTGAAGCTTTCTTT.

The CDR3 DNA follows: TGTGCCAGCAGCTCCCGGGACTACGATGGTGAGCAGTTCTTC. This translates into CASSSRDYDGEQFF. This chain connects TRBV7-6 to TRBJ2-1; 7 bases agree with TRBD2. The CDR3 loop spans 14 amino acids. Germline CDR1 reads SGHVS; CDR2 reads FNYEAQ. After removal of 4 bases from V and 9 bases from J, the junction contained 9 bases not matched to a gene.

The chain combines TRBV5-4 with TRBJ1-2; the match to TRBD1 covers 8 bases. V lost 4 bases to trimming and J lost 6 bases; unmatched junction nucleotides: 14. CDR1 is SGHNT and CDR2 is YYREEE in the germline V gene (reference sequence). The CDR3 runs to 16 residues. CDR3 amino acids: CASSPPVRGTGDGYTF. Here the CDR3 DNA reads TGTGCCAGCAGCCCACCCGTTCGAGGGACAGGCGATGGCTACACCTTC.

The rearrangement joins TRBV2 to TRBJ2-3; TRBD2 is a possible D gene (5 bases). Germline V gene lookup returns CDR1 SNHLY and CDR2 FYNNEI. Trimming stripped 5 bases from V and 0 bases from J, with 24 bases between. CDR3 length: 19 amino acids. Written as DNA, the CDR3 is TGTGCCAGCAGTCACCCCCCCCGGCTTCAGCGGTCTAGCACAGATACGCAGTATTTT. It translates to CASSHPPRLQRSSTDTQYF. The full variable domain, with the rest looked up from reference TRBV2 and TRBJ2-3, is EPEVTQTPSHQVTQMGQEVILRCVPISNHLYFYWYRQILGQKVEFLVSFYNNEISEKSEIFDDQFSVERPDGSNFTLKIRSTKLEDSAMYFCASSHPPRLQRSSTDTQYFGPGTRLTVL.

In this sample, this clone turned up once. Other DNA sequences within the sample encode an identical CDR3. The CDR3 spells CSVVGTTSYAGELFF. In DNA, the CDR3 is TGCAGCGTTGTCGGGACTACCTCCTATGCCGGGGAGCTGTTTTTT. The V call is TRBV29-1, the J call TRBJ2-2, with 7 bases matching TRBD2. The CDR3 contains 15 residues. With 4 bases clipped from V and 6 bases from J, the junction kept 11 bases outside the gene matches. The germline V gene has CDR1 SQVTM and CDR2 ANQGSEA.

This rearrangement joins TRBV6-6 to TRBJ1-2; 7 bases map to TRBD1. V shed 4 bases and J 4 bases; nucleotides not matched to a gene: 12. CDR1 and CDR2 (germline): MNHNY, SVGAGI (reference sequence). The CDR3 is made up of 16 amino acids. The CDR3 reads CASSFGQASGGYGYTF. CDR3 DNA sequence: TGTGCCAGCAGTTTTGGACAGGCGAGCGGGGGCTATGGCTACACCTTC.

This chain links TRBV5-1 with TRBJ2-1; 7 nucleotides match TRBD1. The germline gives CDR1 SGHRS, CDR2 YFSETQ. The CDR3 has 16 amino acids. The ends lost 6 bases at V and 10 bases at J; junction bases unmatched: 19. The CDR3 sequence is CASTTFGGQAPEEQFF. Written as DNA, the CDR3 is TGCGCCAGCACCACCTTCGGAGGACAGGCCCCGGAGGAGCAGTTCTTC.

The chain joins TRBV7-9 to TRBJ1-2; TRBD1 matches 8 bases. The CDR3 consists of 13 residues. Germline V gene data show CDR1 as SEHNR and CDR2 as FQNEAQ (reference sequence). Germline trimming cut 5 bases from V and 5 bases from J; bases unmatched to any gene: 4. CDR3 in amino acids: CASSHGQGYGYTF. Here the CDR3 DNA reads TGTGCCAGCAGCCATGGACAGGGTTATGGCTACACCTTC.

CDR3 in amino acids: CAISADRQETQYF. DNA for the CDR3: TGTGCCATCAGTGCAGACAGGCAAGAGACCCAGTACTTC. This chain uses TRBV10-3 with TRBJ2-5; possible D gene TRBD1, 6 bases. There are 13 residues in the CDR3. Trimming removed 4 bases from V and 2 bases from J, with 8 bases in between. The germline CDR1 and CDR2 sequences are ENHRY and SYGVKD.

Only a few counts were recorded for this clone. The chain carries TRBV10-3 and TRBJ1-2; no firm D call. The CDR3 totals 13 residues. Trimming took 0 bases from V and 1 from J, leaving 3 bases between them. The germline gives CDR1 ENHRY, CDR2 SYGVKD. In DNA, the CDR3 is TGTGCCATCAGTGAGTCACTTAACTATGGCTACACCTTC. It codes for CAISESLNYGYTF.

The gene calls are TRBV19 and TRBJ2-7, with D possibly TRBD1 on 5 matching bases. V lost 4 bases, J lost 1 base, and 11 bases lay in between. Germline V gene sequence: CDR1 LNHDA, CDR2 SQIVND (reference sequence). This CDR3 spans 14 amino acids. The CDR3 reads CASSRGPPSYEQYF. CDR3 sequence (DNA): TGTGCCAGTAGTAGGGGCCCCCCGTCCTACGAGCAGTACTTC.

Turning to this clone: The identical CDR3 is also encoded by other nucleotide sequences in the sample. The rearrangement joins TRBV19 to TRBJ2-6; D gene unclear. With 3 bases removed from V and 0 bases from J, the gap between germline ends came to 3 bases. The CDR3 is made up of 14 amino acids. Per the germline V gene, CDR1 is LNHDA and CDR2 is SQIVND (reference sequence). CDR3 nucleotide sequence: TGTGCCAGTAGTATCTCCTCTGGGGCCAACGTCCTGACTTTC. Its protein product is CASSISSGANVLTF.

J is TRBJ1-3 and V is TRBV9; maybe TRBD1 (5 bases). The CDR3 covers 14 residues. The V gene's germline CDR1 is SGDLS and CDR2 YYNGEE. Trimming removed 4 bases from V and 2 bases from J, with 10 bases in between. The CDR3 protein is CASSRDSPGNTIYF. The CDR3 DNA follows: TGTGCCAGCAGCCGAGACAGCCCTGGAAACACCATATATTTT.

The V gene is TRBV9, the J gene TRBJ2-7; 7 bases agree with TRBD1. CDR1 is SGDLS and CDR2 is YYNGEE in the germline V gene. Unmatched junction bases numbered 2, after V lost 3 bases and J lost 2 bases. The CDR3 loop spans 13 amino acids. CDR3 protein: CASSADRTYEQYF. The CDR3 region has the DNA TGTGCCAGCAGCGCGGACAGGACCTACGAGCAGTACTTC. The whole variable domain, remainder taken from reference TRBV9 and TRBJ2-7, is DSGVTQTPKHLITATGQRVTLRCSPRSGDLSVYWYQQSLDQGLQFLIQYYNGEERAKGNILERFSAQQFPDLHSELNLSSLELGDSALYFCASSADRTYEQYFGPGTRLTVT.

The chain is built from TRBV30 and TRBJ1-4; D is ambiguous. The CDR3 loop spans 13 amino acids. Looked up from germline, CDR1 is GTSNPN and CDR2 is SVGIG (reference sequence). Trimming took 2 bases from V and 11 from J, leaving 15 bases between them. Here the CDR3 DNA reads TGTGCCTGGAGTACCAGCAGACCGGGGAAACTGTTTTTT. Translated: CAWSTSRPGKLFF.

The rearrangement uses TRBV4-3 and TRBJ1-2; a weak D match, TRBD1 (6 bases). V was clipped by 0 bases and J by 2 bases, with 10 bases between them. CDR1 and CDR2 from the germline V gene are LGHNA and YSLEER. The CDR3 has 15 residues. CDR3 sequence reads: CASSQDRGLNYGYTF. CDR3 DNA sequence: TGCGCCAGCAGCCAAGACAGGGGCCTGAACTATGGCTACACCTTC.

This sequence joins TRBV12-5 and TRBJ1-2; D uncertain. This CDR3 has 14 residues. Germline CDR1 is LGHNT and CDR2 is FRNRAP. The V gene lost 1 base and the J gene lost 2 bases, with 8 bases spanning the gap. CDR3 region: CASGLADTNYGYTF. CDR3 coding DNA: TGTGCTAGTGGTTTGGCCGACACAAACTATGGCTACACCTTC.

CDR3 in DNA: TGTGCCAGTAGAGATGCCCGCCGGGTGGAAAGAGTTAGGTTGGAGCCCCAGCATTTT. It encodes CASRDARRVERVRLEPQHF. V and J are TRBV19 and TRBJ1-5; D gene ambiguous. The germline gives CDR1 LNHDA, CDR2 SQIVND (reference sequence). The length of the CDR3 is 19 residues. Trimming shortened V by 6 bases and J by 8 bases, and 32 bases separated the two germline ends. The full variable domain, with the rest looked up from reference TRBV19 and TRBJ1-5, is DGGITQSPKYLFRKEGQNVTLSCEQNLNHDAMYWYRQDPGQGLRLIYYSQIVNDFQKGDIAEGYSVSREKKESFPLTVTSAQKNPTAFYLCASRDARRVERVRLEPQHFGDGTRLSIL.